The 9 T cell receptor beta chains below come from one sample, sequenced in a study of response to subunit inactivated influenza vaccine. MiXCR, run by TCRdb on the RT-PCR reads, gives a single entry per CDR3 protein. The data show around 850,000 distinct CDR3 sequences, with less than 20% seen just once and approximately 11% held by the top ten. This specimen consisted of PBMCs from blood, obtained 4 to 6 days after vaccination. These receptors came from a man between 45 and 60 years old who received an inactivated influenza vaccine.

V and J are TRBV25-1 and TRBJ2-6, with D perhaps TRBD2 (6 bases). CDR1 and CDR2 from the germline V gene are MGHDK and SYGVNS. There are 13 residues in the CDR3. V lost 11 bases and J lost 2, with 10 bases in between. CDR3 loop: CAARGTGANVLTF. For the CDR3, the DNA is TGTGCCGCCCGGGGGACTGGGGCCAACGTCCTGACTTTC.

There are many counts of this clonotype. The chain has TRBV29-1 and TRBJ2-3, with a weak D call TRBD2 (6 bases). Germline CDR1 and CDR2: SQVTM and ANQGSEA. CDR3 length: 13 amino acids. The V end was cut by 6 bases, the J end by 4 bases, with 14 bases between. The CDR3, as DNA: TGCAGCGTAGACCGGGAGAACTCAGATACGCAGTATTTT. It specifies CSVDRENSDTQYF.

The chain has TRBV15 and TRBJ2-1; no clear D. V was trimmed by 4 bases and J by 4 bases, leaving 5 bases between them. Germline V CDR1 and CDR2: LNHNV, YYDKDF (reference sequence). There are 12 residues in the CDR3. CDR3 sequence (DNA): TGTGCCACCAGCAATGAATACAATGAGCAGTTCTTC. This gives the protein CATSNEYNEQFF.

This clonotype was seen only a few times. This sequence joins TRBV10-3 and TRBJ1-2; D unresolved. CDR1 is ENHRY and CDR2 is SYGVKD in the germline V gene. The V end was cut by 4 bases, the J end by 8 bases, with 20 bases between. This CDR3 region has 15 residues. The CDR3 DNA is TGTGCCATCAGTGGCGGTGAGGAGCGGCAATCCGGCTACACCTTC. Translation: CAISGGEERQSGYTF.

This clonotype was seen more than once but under ten times. DNA for the CDR3: TGTGCCAGCAGTTTAGGAGCGGGGGCTGGAGGAGAGCAGTTCTTC. Its translation: CASSLGAGAGGEQFF. This rearrangement joins TRBV28 to TRBJ2-1; 8 nucleotides line up with TRBD2. Germline values: CDR1 MDHEN, CDR2 SYDVKM. Unmatched junction bases numbered 10, after V lost 2 bases and J lost 10 bases. CDR3 size: 15 residues.

The chain combines TRBV6-1 with TRBJ2-1; perhaps D is TRBD1 or TRBD2 (5 bases each). From germline, CDR1 is MNHNS and CDR2 SASEGT. The V end lost 7 bases, the J end lost 6 bases, and 16 bases lay between the germline ends. The CDR3 extends over 14 amino acids. The CDR3 nucleotides read TGTGCCAGCACCCATGGGACGGGATGCAATGAGCAGTTCTTC. As protein: CASTHGTGCNEQFF.

This clonotype was picked up a small number of times. The chain couples TRBV12-3 or TRBV12-4 to TRBJ2-5; D not resolved. V was shortened by 4 bases and J by 2 bases, with 8 bases between the two germline ends. This CDR3 comprises 13 residues. The DNA of the CDR3 is TGTGCCAGCAGTTCTTTACGGCAAGAGACCCAGTACTTC. It yields the protein CASSSLRQETQYF.

This clonotype was seen a handful of times. V gene TRBV4-3 combines with J gene TRBJ1-6; no clear D. With 0 bases removed from V and 9 bases from J, the gap between germline ends came to 6 bases. This CDR3 contains 13 residues. Looked up from germline, CDR1 is LGHNA and CDR2 is YSLEER. The chain's CDR3 is CASSQDRVSPLHF. CDR3 bases: TGCGCCAGCAGCCAAGATCGGGTTTCACCCCTCCACTTT.

This chain connects TRBV5-6 to TRBJ2-1; TRBD2 aligns across 13 bases. CDR3 length: 16 residues. Germline lookup yields CDR1 SGHDT and CDR2 YYEEEE. The V gene end was trimmed by 1 base and the J gene end by 7 bases; junction bases not matched to a gene: 5. Here the CDR3 reads CASSLLGLAGQNEQFF. CDR3 nucleotide sequence: TGTGCCAGCAGCTTGCTGGGACTAGCGGGACAGAATGAGCAGTTCTTC.